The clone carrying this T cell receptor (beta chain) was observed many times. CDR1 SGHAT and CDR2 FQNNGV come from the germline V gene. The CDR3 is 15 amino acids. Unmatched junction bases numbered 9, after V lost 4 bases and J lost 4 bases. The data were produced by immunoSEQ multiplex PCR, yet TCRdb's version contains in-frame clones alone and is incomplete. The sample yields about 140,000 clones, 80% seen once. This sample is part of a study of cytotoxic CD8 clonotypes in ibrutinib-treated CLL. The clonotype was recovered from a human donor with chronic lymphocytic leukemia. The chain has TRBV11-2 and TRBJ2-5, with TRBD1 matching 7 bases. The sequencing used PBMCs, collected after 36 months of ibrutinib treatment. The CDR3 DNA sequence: TGTGCCAGCAGCTCCGGGACAGTTTGGAGAGAGACCCAGTACTTC. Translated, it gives CASSSGTVWRETQYF.